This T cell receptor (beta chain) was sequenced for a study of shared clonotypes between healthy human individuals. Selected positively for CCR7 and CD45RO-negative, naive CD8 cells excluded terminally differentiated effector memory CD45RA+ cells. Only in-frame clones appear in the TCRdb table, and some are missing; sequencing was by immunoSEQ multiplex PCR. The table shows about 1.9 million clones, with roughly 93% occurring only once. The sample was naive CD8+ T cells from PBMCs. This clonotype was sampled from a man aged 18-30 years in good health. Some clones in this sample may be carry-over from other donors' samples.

The CDR3 DNA reads TGTGCCAGTAGTAACAGCCTGAGCTCCTACGAGCAGTACTTC. It encodes CASSNSLSSYEQYF. The chain employs TRBV19 and TRBJ2-7; no clear D. Trimming pared 4 bases from V and 0 bases from J, leaving 10 bases between. The CDR3 runs 14 residues. Germline values: CDR1 LNHDA, CDR2 SQIVND (reference sequence).